This T cell receptor (beta chain) stems from a study of T cells in Graves' hyperthyroidism and ophthalmopathy. Broader study findings: The model made its ophthalmopathy prediction, and onset followed a median approximately 6 months later. Blood samples included most of the expanded thyroid clonotypes exceeding 0.001. Researchers report that a 13 V-J model separated ophthalmopathy from stable hyperthyroidism.

The investigators amplified TCR beta CDR3 regions from RNA transcripts. A set of HTBI primers served as the primers for a first-round RT-PCR of the TCR CDR3. TCRdb called the multiplex PCR reads again in MiXCR, with one record for every CDR3 protein. The sample carries roughly 420,000 distinct CDR3 sequences, 15% to 18% recorded once. With 2 bases removed from V and 4 bases from J, the gap between germline ends came to 23 bases. Germline CDR1 reads SQVTM; CDR2 reads ANQGSEA. The CDR3 spans 17 residues. Reasons for excluding patients were uncontrolled infection, other autoimmune disease, pregnancy or lactation. About this clonotype: Its cognate antigen is unknown.

The chain uses TRBV29-1 and TRBJ1-2; a weak D match, TRBD1 (5 bases). This TCR derives from a young woman with Graves' hyperthyroidism. Sequencing was done on a sample of blood. CDR3 amino acids: CSVERRAGPRPTYGYTF. The CDR3 nucleotides read TGCAGCGTTGAACGGAGAGCAGGGCCTCGACCTACCTATGGCTACACCTTC.